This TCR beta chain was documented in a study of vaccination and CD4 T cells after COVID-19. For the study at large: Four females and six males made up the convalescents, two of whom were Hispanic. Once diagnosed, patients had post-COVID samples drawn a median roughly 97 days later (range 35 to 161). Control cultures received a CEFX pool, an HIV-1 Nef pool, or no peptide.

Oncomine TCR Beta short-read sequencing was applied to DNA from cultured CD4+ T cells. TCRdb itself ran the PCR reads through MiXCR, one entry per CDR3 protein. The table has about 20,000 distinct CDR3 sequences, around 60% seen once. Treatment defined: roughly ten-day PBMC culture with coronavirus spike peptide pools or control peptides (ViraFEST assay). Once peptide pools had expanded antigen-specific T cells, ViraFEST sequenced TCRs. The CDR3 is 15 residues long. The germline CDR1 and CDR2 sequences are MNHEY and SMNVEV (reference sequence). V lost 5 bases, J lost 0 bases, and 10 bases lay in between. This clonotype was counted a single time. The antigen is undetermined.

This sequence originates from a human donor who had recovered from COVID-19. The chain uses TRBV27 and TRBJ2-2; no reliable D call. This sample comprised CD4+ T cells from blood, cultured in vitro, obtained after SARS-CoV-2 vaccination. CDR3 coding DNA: TGTGCCAGCAGTAAGCAGGATTCGAACACCGGGGAGCTGTTTTTT. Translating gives CASSKQDSNTGELFF.